This TCR beta chain was found in a study of blood T cell repertoires in COVID-19 (dated by TCRdb to the early 2020s). Broadly, across the study: Samples from collaborators originated in the United States, Italy and Spain and spanned both the acute and convalescent phases of COVID-19. The material from the prospective study consisted of cDNA or gDNA derived from T cells, B-cell-depleted T cells, or PBMCs. Deeply sampled blood TCRbeta repertoires from subjects exposed to, actively infected with, or recovered from COVID-19 were included in the dataset. A freely available public database, intended as a resource for researchers studying the immune response to SARS-CoV-2, is where the repertoires were released. The samples were drawn from two sources: the first 160 participants of the ongoing ImmuneRACE study, and 1,200 or so subjects contributed by 6 global collaborators. Sample metadata almost always included a de-identified subject ID, COVID-19 status, age in years and sex. HLA class I and class II types, where available, came from metadata supplied by the sample provider rather than from assay-based typing.

Samples from volunteer blood donors who had recovered from COVID-19 were contributed by a second Seattle source. Collaborating institutions collected whole blood in K2EDTA tubes following their own protocols. Collaborator samples were shipped for TCRbeta analysis as frozen whole blood, isolated PBMCs, or DNA extracted from either sample type. V loses 4 bases at its end and J loses 2 bases; junction bases beyond the gene matches: 6. The CDR1 and CDR2 encoded by the germline V gene are SGHAT and FQNNGV. The CDR3 starts with the cysteine, ends with the phenylalanine, and has 16 residues. CDR3 DNA only is kept here, 48 bases in frame from base 1. Points the paper makes about the study in general: The quantity of clinical and demographic metadata differed by source and by participant and was supplied without curation.

Of note for this clone: There is no known antigen for this receptor. No quality values exist for individual bases; no much larger clone is one base distant. Other DNA sequences from this sample encode an identical CDR3 as well.

TCRbeta CDR3 regions were amplified from genomic DNA by means of the immunoSEQ Assay, a bias-controlled multiplex PCR. The authors' pipeline ran thus. The number of nucleated cells in each sample was estimated by amplification of reference gene primers within the assay. Sequence reads were collapsed and filtered to measure the absolute abundance of every unique TCRbeta CDR3 rearrangement. For each sample, productive Simpson clonality was calculated by taking the square root of Simpson's diversity index across productive rearrangements. TCRdb provides this immuneACCESS table in a form limited to in-frame rearrangements. Some clones are lacking; in checked studies, under half of them reflect an unresolved V gene, and why the rest are absent is not known. V, J and clone size are taken as reported in that table, and D and trimming were inferred from the DNA itself. Present in this sample are some 250,000 clones, 75% to 90% of which were seen just once. Around 2.9% of the sample belongs to the ten largest clones.

The TCR comes from a woman in her twenties or thirties who had recovered from COVID-19. The sequenced material came from peripheral blood. This receptor chain uses TRBV11-2 and TRBJ2-3, with 10 middle bases fitting TRBD2. The bases are TGTGCCAGCAGCTCCCTAAGCGGGGGGGCCACAGATACGCAGTATTTT. It translates as CASSSLSGGATDTQYF.